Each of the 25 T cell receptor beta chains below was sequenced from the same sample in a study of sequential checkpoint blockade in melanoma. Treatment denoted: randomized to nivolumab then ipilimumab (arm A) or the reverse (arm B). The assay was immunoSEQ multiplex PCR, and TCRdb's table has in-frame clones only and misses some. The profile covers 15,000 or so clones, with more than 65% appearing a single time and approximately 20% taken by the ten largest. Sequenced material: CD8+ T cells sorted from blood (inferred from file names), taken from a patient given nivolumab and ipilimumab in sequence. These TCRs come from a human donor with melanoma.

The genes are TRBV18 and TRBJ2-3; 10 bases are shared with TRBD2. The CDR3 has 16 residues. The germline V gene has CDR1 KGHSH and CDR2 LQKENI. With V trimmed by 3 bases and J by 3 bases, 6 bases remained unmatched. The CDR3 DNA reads TGTGCCAGCTCACCCCCAGCGGGGGGGCGGACAGATACGCAGTATTTT. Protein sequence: CASSPPAGGRTDTQYF.

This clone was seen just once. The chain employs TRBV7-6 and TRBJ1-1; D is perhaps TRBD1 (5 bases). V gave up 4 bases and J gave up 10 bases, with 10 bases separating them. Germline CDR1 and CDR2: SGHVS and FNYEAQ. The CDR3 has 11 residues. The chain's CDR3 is CASSSGNGAFF. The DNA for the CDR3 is TGTGCCAGCAGCTCAGGGAACGGAGCTTTCTTT.

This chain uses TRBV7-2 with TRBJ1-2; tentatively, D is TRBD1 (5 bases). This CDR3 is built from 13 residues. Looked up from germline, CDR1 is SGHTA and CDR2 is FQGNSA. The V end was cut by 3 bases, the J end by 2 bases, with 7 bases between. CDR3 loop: CASSFGGNYGYTF. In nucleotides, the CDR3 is TGTGCCAGCAGCTTCGGGGGAAACTATGGCTACACCTTC.

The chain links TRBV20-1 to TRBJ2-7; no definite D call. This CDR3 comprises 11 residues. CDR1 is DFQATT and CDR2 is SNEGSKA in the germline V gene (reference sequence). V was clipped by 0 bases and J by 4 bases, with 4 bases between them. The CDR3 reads CSARDPYEQYF. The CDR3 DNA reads TGCAGTGCTAGAGATCCGTACGAGCAGTACTTC.

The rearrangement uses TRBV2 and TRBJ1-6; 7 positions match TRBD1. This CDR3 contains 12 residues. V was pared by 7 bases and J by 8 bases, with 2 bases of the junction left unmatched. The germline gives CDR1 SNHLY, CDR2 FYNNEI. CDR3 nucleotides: TGTGCCAGCACCCAGGGGGATTCACCCCTCCACTTT. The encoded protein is CASTQGDSPLHF.

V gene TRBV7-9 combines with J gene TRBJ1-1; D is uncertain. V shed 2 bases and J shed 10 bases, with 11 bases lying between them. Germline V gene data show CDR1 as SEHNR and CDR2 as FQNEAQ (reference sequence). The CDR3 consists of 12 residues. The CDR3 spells CASSLYSEGAFF. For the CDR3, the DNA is TGTGCCAGCAGCTTATATTCCGAGGGAGCTTTCTTT.

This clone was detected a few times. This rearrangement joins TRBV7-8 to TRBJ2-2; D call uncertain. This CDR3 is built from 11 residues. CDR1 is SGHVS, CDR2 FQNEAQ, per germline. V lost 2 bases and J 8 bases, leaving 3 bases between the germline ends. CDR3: CASSLSGELFF. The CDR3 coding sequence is TGTGCCAGCAGCTTATCGGGGGAGCTGTTTTTT.

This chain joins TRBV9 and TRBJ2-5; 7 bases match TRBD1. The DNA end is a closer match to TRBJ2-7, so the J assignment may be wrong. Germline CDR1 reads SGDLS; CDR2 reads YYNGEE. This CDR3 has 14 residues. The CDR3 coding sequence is TGTGCCAGCAGCGTAGAGATTACAGGGGACGAGCAGTACTTC. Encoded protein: CASSVEITGDEQYF.

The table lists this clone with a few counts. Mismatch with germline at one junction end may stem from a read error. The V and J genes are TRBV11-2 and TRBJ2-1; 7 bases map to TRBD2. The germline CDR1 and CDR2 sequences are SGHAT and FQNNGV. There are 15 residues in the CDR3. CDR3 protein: CASSLEAGDLNGQFF. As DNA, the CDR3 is TGTGCCAGCAGCTTAGAGGCGGGGGACCTCAATGGGCAGTTCTTC.

In DNA form, the CDR3 reads TGTGCCAGCAGCGTAGGAGGAGACAATCAGCCCCAGCATTTT. Amino acids: CASSVGGDNQPQHF. This chain links TRBV9 with TRBJ1-5; the D is unclear. This CDR3 is 14 amino acids long. Germline V gene sequence: CDR1 SGDLS, CDR2 YYNGEE. The V end lost 0 bases, the J end lost 3 bases, and 7 bases lay between the germline ends.

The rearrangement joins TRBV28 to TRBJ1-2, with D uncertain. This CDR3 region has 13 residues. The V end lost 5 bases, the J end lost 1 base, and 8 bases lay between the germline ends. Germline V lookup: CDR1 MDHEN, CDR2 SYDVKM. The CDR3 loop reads CASSPQVNYGYTF. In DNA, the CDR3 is TGTGCCAGCAGTCCCCAGGTTAACTATGGCTACACCTTC.

This chain's CDR3 is CASSGTGDTGELFF. The CDR3 coding sequence is TGTGCCAGCAGTGGGACAGGGGACACCGGGGAGCTGTTTTTT. The V gene is TRBV6-4, the J gene TRBJ2-2; 9 bases fit TRBD1. This CDR3 has 14 amino acids. Looked up from germline, CDR1 is MRHNA and CDR2 is SNTAGT. Trimming at V came to 4 bases and at J to 3 bases, leaving 0 bases not matched to a gene.

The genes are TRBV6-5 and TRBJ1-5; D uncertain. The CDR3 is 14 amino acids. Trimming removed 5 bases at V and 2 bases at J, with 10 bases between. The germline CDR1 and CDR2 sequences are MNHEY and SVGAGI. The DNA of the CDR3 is TGTGCCAGCAGTCCCGGGAGGGGCAATCAGCCCCAGCATTTT. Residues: CASSPGRGNQPQHF.

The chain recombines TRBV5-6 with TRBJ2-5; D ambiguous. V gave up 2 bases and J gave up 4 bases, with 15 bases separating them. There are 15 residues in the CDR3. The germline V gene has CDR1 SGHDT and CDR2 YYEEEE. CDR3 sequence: CASSFASFSTETQYF. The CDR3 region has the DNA TGTGCCAGCAGCTTCGCTAGTTTTTCCACAGAGACCCAGTACTTC.

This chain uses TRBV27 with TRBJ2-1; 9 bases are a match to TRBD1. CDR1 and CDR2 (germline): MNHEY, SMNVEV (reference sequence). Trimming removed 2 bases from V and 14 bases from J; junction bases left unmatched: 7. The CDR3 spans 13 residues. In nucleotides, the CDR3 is TGTGCCAGCAGTTTAAGTAGGGGACAGGGAGAGTTCTTC. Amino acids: CASSLSRGQGEFF.

The CDR3 DNA reads as TGTGCCAGCAGCTTGATGACAGGGGGATTTAATTCACCCCTCCACTTT. Translated, it gives CASSLMTGGFNSPLHF. V and J are TRBV7-2 and TRBJ1-6; TRBD1 agrees at 9 bases. Germline CDR1 and CDR2: SGHTA and FQGNSA. This CDR3 contains 16 residues. After removal of 3 bases from V and 6 bases from J, the junction contained 6 bases not matched to a gene.

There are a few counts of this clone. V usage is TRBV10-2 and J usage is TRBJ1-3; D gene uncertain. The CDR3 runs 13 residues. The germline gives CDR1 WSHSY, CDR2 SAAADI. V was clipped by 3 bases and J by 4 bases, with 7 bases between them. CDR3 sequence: CASSEGRGNTIYF. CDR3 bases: TGCGCCAGCAGTGAAGGCAGGGGAAACACCATATATTTT.

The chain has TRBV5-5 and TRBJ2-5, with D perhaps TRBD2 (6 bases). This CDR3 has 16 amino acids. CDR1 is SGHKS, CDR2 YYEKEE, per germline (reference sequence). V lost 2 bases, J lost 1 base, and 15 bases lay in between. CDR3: CASSLLRVGGQETQYF. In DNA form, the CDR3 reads TGTGCCAGCAGCTTATTGCGGGTCGGGGGCCAAGAGACCCAGTACTTC.

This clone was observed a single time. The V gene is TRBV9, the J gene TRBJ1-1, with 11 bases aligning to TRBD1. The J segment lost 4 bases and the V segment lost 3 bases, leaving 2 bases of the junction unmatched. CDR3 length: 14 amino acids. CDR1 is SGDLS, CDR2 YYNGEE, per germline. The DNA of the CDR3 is TGTGCCAGCAGCGCCGGGACAGGGGGCACTGAAGCTTTCTTT. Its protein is CASSAGTGGTEAFF.

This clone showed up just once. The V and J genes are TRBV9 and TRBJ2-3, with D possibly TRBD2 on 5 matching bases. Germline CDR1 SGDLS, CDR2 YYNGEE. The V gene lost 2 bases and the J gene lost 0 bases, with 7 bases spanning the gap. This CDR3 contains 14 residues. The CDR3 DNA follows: TGTGCCAGCAGCGTTTGGACTAGCACAGATACGCAGTATTTT. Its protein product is CASSVWTSTDTQYF.

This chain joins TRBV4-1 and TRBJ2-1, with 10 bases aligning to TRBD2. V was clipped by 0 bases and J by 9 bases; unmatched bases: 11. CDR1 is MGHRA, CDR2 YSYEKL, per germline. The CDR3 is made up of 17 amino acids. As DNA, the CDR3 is TGCGCCAGCAGCCAAGATCATAGCGGGGGGCCGGGAGGTGAGCAGTTCTTC. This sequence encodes CASSQDHSGGPGGEQFF.

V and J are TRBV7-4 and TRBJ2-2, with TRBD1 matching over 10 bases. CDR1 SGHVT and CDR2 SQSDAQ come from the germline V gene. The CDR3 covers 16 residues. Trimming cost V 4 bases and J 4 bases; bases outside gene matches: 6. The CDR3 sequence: CASSSRTGGRTGELFF. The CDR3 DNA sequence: TGTGCCAGCAGCTCACGGACAGGGGGACGCACCGGGGAGCTGTTTTTT.

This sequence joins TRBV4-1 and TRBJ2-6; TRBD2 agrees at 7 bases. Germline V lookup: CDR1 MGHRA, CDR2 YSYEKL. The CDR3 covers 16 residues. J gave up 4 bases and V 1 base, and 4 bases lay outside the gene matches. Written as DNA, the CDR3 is TGCGCCAGCAGCCAAGTGGGAGGGGTCGGGGCCAACGTCCTGACTTTC. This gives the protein CASSQVGGVGANVLTF.

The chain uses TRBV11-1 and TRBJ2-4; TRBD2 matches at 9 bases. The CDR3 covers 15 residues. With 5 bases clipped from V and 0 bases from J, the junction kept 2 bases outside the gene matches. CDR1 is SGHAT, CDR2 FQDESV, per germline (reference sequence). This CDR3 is CASSPTSGAKNIQYF. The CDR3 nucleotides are TGTGCCAGCAGCCCGACTAGCGGAGCCAAAAACATTCAGTACTTC.

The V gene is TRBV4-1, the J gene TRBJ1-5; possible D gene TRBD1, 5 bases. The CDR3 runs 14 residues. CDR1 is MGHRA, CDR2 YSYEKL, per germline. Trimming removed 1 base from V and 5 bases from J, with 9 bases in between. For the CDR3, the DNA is TGCGCCAGCAGCCAAGGGGGGGACGATCAGCCCCAGCATTTT. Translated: CASSQGGDDQPQHF.